This T cell receptor beta chain was captured in a study of blood T cell repertoires in COVID-19. On the study more broadly: The samples span acute and convalescent COVID-19 from the United States, Italy and Spain.

Sequencing used immunoSEQ multiplex PCR; TCRdb keeps in-frame clones, though not all of them. The data hold 220,000 or so clones, with about 82% observed a single time. Clinical histories supplied by participants themselves formed the basis of cohort assignment. V dropped 0 bases and J dropped 0 bases, with 8 bases sitting between them. This CDR3 contains 15 residues. Per the germline V gene, CDR1 is SGHRS and CDR2 is YFSETQ. The chain is built from TRBV5-1 and TRBJ2-3; no clear D gene. Sequenced input: PBMCs or T cells enriched from blood (not recorded which). The clonotype originates from a woman between 50 and 59 years old who had recovered from COVID-19. This CDR3 reads CASSLVSGSTDTQYF. The CDR3 nucleotides read TGCGCCAGCAGCTTGGTCTCCGGGAGCACAGATACGCAGTATTTT.